A single sample gave rise to the 5 T cell receptor beta chains below, sequenced in a study of molecular identifiers for immune sequencing clone quantification. Each CDR3 protein gets one entry after TCRdb re-called the PCR reads with MiXCR. The sample yields about 320,000 distinct CDR3 sequences, roughly a quarter seen once. Specimen: naive CD8+ T cells from blood, with Jurkat cell RNA spiked in. The sample's subset: FACS-sorted CD8+CD4-CCR7+CD45RA+ naive T cells. The source is a human donor in good health. Some libraries in this study had Jurkat cell RNA spiked in.

This clonotype was recorded many times. The chain is built from TRBV15 and TRBJ2-3, with D maybe TRBD1 (6 bases). The V end lost 4 bases, the J end lost 5 bases, and 13 bases lay between the germline ends. The CDR3 runs to 14 residues. The germline gives CDR1 LNHNV, CDR2 YYDKDF (reference sequence). The chain's CDR3 is CATSINRARDTQYF. The CDR3 DNA follows: TGTGCCACCAGCATAAACAGGGCCCGAGATACGCAGTATTTT.

The chain is built from TRBV15 and TRBJ1-5; D is uncertain. V was trimmed by 8 bases and J by 0 bases, leaving 14 bases between them. The CDR3 runs 15 residues. Germline CDR1 reads LNHNV; CDR2 reads YYDKDF (reference sequence). The CDR3 spells CATSRADYSNQPQHF. The CDR3 DNA reads as TGTGCCACCTCGAGAGCGGATTATAGCAATCAGCCCCAGCATTTT.

Worth noting for this clonotype: This could be a read error, since a much larger clone is one nucleotide away. The V gene is TRBV20-1, the J gene TRBJ2-5; D unclear. The V end was cut by 3 bases, the J end by 2 bases, with 7 bases between. Germline CDR1 reads DFQATT; CDR2 reads SNEGSKA (reference sequence). The CDR3 contains 12 residues. In DNA form, the CDR3 reads TGCAGTGCTAGTCAGAAACAAGAGACCCAGTACTTC. It translates to CSASQKQETQYF.

This clonotype was counted between two and nine times. The chain combines TRBV7-9 with TRBJ2-7; D perhaps matches TRBD1 (6 bases). V lost 2 bases to trimming and J lost 2 bases, with 10 bases between them. The CDR3 is made up of 14 amino acids. In germline, CDR1 is SEHNR, CDR2 FQNEAQ (reference sequence). CDR3 region: CASSLQGRAYEQYF. The CDR3 DNA reads as TGTGCCAGCAGCTTACAGGGGCGAGCCTACGAGCAGTACTTC.

This clonotype has at least ten counts. The chain combines TRBV7-9 with TRBJ2-3; 8 bases match TRBD1. Germline CDR1 is SEHNR and CDR2 is FQNEAQ (reference sequence). V shed 4 bases, J shed 5 bases, and the junction held 8 bases outside the gene matches. The CDR3 runs to 15 residues. The CDR3 coding sequence is TGTGCCAGCAGCTCCGACAGGGGATGGGGAGATACGCAGTATTTT. It translates to CASSSDRGWGDTQYF.